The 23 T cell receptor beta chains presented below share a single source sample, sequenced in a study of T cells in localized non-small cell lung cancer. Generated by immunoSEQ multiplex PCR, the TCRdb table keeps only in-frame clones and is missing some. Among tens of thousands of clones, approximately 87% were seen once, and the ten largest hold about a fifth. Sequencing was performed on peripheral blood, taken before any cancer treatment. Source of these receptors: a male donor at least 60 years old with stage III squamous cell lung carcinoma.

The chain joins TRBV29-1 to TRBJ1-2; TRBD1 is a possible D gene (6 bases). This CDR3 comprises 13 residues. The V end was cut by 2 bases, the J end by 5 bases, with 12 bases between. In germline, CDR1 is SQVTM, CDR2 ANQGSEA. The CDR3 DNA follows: TGCAGCGTTGAATTAGGGGGTGGGTATGGCTACACCTTC. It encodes CSVELGGGYGYTF.

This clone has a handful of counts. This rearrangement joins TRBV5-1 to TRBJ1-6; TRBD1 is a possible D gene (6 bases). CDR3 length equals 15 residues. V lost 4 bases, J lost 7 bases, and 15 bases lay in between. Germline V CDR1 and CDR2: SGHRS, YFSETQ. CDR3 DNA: TGCGCCAGCAGCCCCGGGGGCGGGGAGAATTCACCCCTCCACTTT. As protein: CASSPGGGENSPLHF.

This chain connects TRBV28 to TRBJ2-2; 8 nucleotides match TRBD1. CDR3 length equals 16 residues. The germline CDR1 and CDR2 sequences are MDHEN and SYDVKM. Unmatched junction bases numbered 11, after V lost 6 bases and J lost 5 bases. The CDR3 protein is CASSPFGQGRTGELFF. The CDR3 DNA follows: TGTGCCAGCAGCCCATTTGGACAGGGACGAACCGGGGAGCTGTTTTTT.

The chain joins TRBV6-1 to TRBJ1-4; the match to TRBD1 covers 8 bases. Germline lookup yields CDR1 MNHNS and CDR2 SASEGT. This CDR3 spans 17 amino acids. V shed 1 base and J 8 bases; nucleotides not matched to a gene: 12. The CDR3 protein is CASSEDPSRQGREKLFF. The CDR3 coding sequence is TGTGCCAGCAGTGAAGACCCCAGCCGACAGGGGAGGGAAAAACTGTTTTTT.

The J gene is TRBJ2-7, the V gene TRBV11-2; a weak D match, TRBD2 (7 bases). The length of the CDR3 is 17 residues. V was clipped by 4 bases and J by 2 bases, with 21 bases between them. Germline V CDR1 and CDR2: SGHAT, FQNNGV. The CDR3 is CASSSAGGRGGTYEQYV. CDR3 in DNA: TGTGCCAGCAGCTCGGCCGGAGGGCGCGGGGGCACCTACGAGCAGTACGTC.

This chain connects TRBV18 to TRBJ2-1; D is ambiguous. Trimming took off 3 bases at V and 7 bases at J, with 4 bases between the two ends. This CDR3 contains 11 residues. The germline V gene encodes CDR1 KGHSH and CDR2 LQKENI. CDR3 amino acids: CASSPDNEQFF. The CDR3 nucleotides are TGTGCCAGCTCACCCGATAATGAGCAGTTCTTC.

The DNA for the CDR3 is TGTGCCAGCAGCCCCCGGGACAGGGAGGACGAGCAGTACTTC. Translation: CASSPRDREDEQYF. The chain joins TRBV7-3 to TRBJ2-7, with 9 nucleotides matching TRBD1. With 5 bases clipped from V and 5 bases from J, the junction kept 7 bases outside the gene matches. The CDR3 has 14 residues. Germline V gene data show CDR1 as SGHTA and CDR2 as FQGTGA.

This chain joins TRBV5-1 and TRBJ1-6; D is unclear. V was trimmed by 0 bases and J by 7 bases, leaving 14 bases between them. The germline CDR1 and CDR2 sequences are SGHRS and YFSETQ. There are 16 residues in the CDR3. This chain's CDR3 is CASSLGRPGLNSPLHF. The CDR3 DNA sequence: TGCGCCAGCAGCTTGGGGAGGCCAGGACTAAATTCACCCCTCCACTTT.

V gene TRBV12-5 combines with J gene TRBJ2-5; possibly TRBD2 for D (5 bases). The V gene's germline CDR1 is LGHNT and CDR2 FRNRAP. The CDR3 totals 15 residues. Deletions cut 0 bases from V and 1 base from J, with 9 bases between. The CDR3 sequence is CASGLVLGSQETQYF. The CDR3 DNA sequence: TGTGCTAGTGGTTTGGTTTTGGGGAGCCAAGAGACCCAGTACTTC.

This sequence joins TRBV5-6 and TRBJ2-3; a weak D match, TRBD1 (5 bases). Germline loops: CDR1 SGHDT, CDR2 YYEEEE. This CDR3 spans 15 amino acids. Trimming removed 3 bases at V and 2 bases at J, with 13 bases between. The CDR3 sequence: CASSSPLGATDTQYF. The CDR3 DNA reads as TGTGCCAGCAGCTCTCCCCTAGGGGCCACAGATACGCAGTATTTT.

The CDR3 region is CASSLARNQPQHF. In nucleotides, the CDR3 is TGTGCCAGCAGTCTAGCCAGGAATCAGCCCCAGCATTTT. The chain uses TRBV2 and TRBJ1-5; D not resolved. The germline V gene encodes CDR1 SNHLY and CDR2 FYNNEI. The CDR3 sequence is 13 residues long. V was shortened by 5 bases and J by 4 bases, with 9 bases between the two germline ends. Together with reference TRBV2 and TRBJ1-5, the CDR3 gives the full variable domain: EPEVTQTPSHQVTQMGQEVILRCVPISNHLYFYWYRQILGQKVEFLVSFYNNEISEKSEIFDDQFSVERPDGSNFTLKIRSTKLEDSAMYFCASSLARNQPQHFGDGTRLSIL.

The CDR3 bases are TGTGCCAGCAGCCCCGAGGGGTATAGCAATCAGCCCCAGCATTTT. Translation: CASSPEGYSNQPQHF. V and J are TRBV7-2 and TRBJ1-5, with D possibly matching TRBD1 (5 bases). Between the trimmed V and J ends, which lost 5 bases and 0 bases, there was a span of 11 bases. This CDR3 has 15 amino acids. Germline CDR1 SGHTA, CDR2 FQGNSA. The whole variable domain, remainder taken from reference TRBV7-2 and TRBJ1-5, is GAGVSQSPSNKVTEKGKDVELRCDPISGHTALYWYRQSLGQGLEFLIYFQGNSAPDKSGLPSDRFSAERTGGSVSTLTIQRTQQEDSAVYLCASSPEGYSNQPQHFGDGTRLSIL.

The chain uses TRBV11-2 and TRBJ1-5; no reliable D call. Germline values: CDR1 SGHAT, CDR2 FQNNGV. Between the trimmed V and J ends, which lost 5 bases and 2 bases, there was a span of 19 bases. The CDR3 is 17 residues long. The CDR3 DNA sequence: TGTGCCAGCAGCACGCGCCTCCGAGGAGTTGGCAATCAGCCCCAGCATTTT. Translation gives CASSTRLRGVGNQPQHF.

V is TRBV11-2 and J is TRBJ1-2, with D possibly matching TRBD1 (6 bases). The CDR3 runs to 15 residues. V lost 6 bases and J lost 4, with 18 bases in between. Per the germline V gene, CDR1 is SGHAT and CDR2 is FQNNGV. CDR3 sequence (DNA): TGTGCCAGCAGGGGATTACGGGGGCTGGGCTATGGCTACACCTTC. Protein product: CASRGLRGLGYGYTF. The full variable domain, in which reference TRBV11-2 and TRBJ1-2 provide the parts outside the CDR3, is EAGVAQSPRYKIIEKRQSVAFWCNPISGHATLYWYQQILGQGPKLLIQFQNNGVVDDSQLPKDRFSAERLKGVDSTLKIQPAKLEDSAVYLCASRGLRGLGYGYTFGSGTRLTVV.

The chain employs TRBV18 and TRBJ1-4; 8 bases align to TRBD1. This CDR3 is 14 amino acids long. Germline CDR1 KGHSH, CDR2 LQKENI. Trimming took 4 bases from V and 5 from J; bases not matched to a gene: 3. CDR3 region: CASSQRQGNEKLFF. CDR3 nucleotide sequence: TGTGCCAGCTCACAGAGACAGGGGAATGAAAAACTGTTTTTT.

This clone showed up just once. CDR3 sequence reads: CASTSDRIGNQPQHF. CDR3 DNA: TGTGCCAGTACCTCGGACCGGATTGGCAATCAGCCCCAGCATTTT. The chain recombines TRBV19 with TRBJ1-5; D ambiguous. Germline CDR1 reads LNHDA; CDR2 reads SQIVND (reference sequence). There are 15 residues in the CDR3. Trimming left V 7 bases short and J 2 bases short, with 15 bases between.

The CDR3 DNA reads TGTGCCAGCAGCCCCGGTACCCGTACCTACGAGCAGTACTTC. Its translation is CASSPGTRTYEQYF. The genes are TRBV6-6 and TRBJ2-7; D not certain. V lost 6 bases and J lost 2, with 14 bases in between. The CDR3 spans 14 residues. Germline CDR1 and CDR2: MNHNY and SVGAGI (reference sequence).

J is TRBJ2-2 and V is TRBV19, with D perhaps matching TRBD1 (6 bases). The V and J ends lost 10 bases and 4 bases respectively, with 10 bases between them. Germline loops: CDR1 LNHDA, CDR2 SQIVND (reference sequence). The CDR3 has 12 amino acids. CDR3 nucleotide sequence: TGTGCCACCACCAGGGGCACCGGGGAGCTGTTTTTT. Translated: CATTRGTGELFF.

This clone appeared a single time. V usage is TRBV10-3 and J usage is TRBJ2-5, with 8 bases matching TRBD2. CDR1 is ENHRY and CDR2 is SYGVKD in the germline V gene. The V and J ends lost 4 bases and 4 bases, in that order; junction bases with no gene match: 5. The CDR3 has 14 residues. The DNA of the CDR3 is TGTGCCATCAGTGGAACGGGGGGGGGAGAGACCCAGTACTTC. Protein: CAISGTGGGETQYF.

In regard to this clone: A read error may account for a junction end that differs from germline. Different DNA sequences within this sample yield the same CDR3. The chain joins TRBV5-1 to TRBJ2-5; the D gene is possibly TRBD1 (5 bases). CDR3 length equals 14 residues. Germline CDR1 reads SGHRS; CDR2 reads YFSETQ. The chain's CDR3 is CATKRGHNQETQYF. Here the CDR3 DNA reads TGCGCCACCAAAAGAGGACACAACCAAGAGACTCAGTACTTC.

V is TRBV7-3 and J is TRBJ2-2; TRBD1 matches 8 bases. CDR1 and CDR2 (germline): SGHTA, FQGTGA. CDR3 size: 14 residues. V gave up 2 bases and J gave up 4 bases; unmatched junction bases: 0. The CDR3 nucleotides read TGTGCCAGCAGCTTAGACAGGGGCACCGGGGAGCTGTTTTTT. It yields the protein CASSLDRGTGELFF.

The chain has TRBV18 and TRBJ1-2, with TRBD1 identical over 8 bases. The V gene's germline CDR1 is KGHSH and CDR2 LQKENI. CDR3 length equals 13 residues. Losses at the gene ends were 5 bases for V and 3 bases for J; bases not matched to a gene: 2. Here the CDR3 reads CASSVTGDYGYTF. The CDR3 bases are TGTGCCAGCTCAGTGACAGGGGACTATGGCTACACCTTC. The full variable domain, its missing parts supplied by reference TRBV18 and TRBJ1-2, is NAGVMQNPRHLVRRRGQEARLRCSPMKGHSHVYWYRQLPEEGLKFMVYLQKENIIDESGMPKERFSAEFPKEGPSILRIQQVVRGDSAAYFCASSVTGDYGYTFGSGTRLTVV.

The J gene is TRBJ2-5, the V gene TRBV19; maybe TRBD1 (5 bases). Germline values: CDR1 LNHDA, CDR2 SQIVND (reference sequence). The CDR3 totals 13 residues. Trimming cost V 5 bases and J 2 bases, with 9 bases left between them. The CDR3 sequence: CASSPRQQETQYF. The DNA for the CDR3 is TGTGCCAGTAGTCCCCGACAGCAAGAGACCCAGTACTTC.